The 7 T cell receptor beta chains in this list originate from one sample, sequenced in a study of blood T cell repertoires in COVID-19. This table comes from immunoSEQ multiplex PCR, and its TCRdb copy is limited to in-frame clones, with some not included. There are approximately 100,000 clones in the sample; around 84% occur only once, and approximately 2% lies in the top ten. Input material: peripheral blood. Receptor source: a woman aged 70-85 years with active or convalescent COVID-19.

The V call is TRBV28, the J call TRBJ1-2; D is perhaps TRBD1 (5 bases). Trimming removed 4 bases at V and 4 bases at J, with 13 bases between. The CDR3 is 14 residues long. Germline CDR1 is MDHEN and CDR2 is SYDVKM. Here the CDR3 DNA reads TGTGCCAGCAGTTCCAAGGGGAGGATCTATGGCTACACCTTC. Protein: CASSSKGRIYGYTF.

V usage is TRBV6-5 and J usage is TRBJ1-2; TRBD1 aligns across 9 bases. Germline CDR1 reads MNHEY; CDR2 reads SVGAGI. The length of the CDR3 is 14 residues. The junction had 6 bases not matched to a gene; V was cut back by 7 bases and J by 3 bases. In nucleotides, the CDR3 is TGTGCCAGCAACCGGGACAGGGACGACTATGGCTACACCTTC. Encoded protein: CASNRDRDDYGYTF.

The gene calls are TRBV10-3 and TRBJ1-5; D possibly corresponds to TRBD1 (6 bases). The CDR3 loop spans 13 amino acids. V was shortened by 10 bases and J by 5 bases, with 15 bases between the two germline ends. From germline, CDR1 is ENHRY and CDR2 SYGVKD. CDR3 amino acids: CATRGREDQPQHF. CDR3 bases: TGTGCCACCAGGGGCAGGGAGGATCAGCCCCAGCATTTT.

J is TRBJ2-1 and V is TRBV19, with TRBD2 matching over 9 bases. The V gene's germline CDR1 is LNHDA and CDR2 SQIVND (reference sequence). The CDR3 contains 16 residues. The V segment lost 6 bases and the J segment 4 bases; nucleotides outside the gene matches: 10. CDR3 in amino acids: CASRKGSGGLYNEQFF. The CDR3 region has the DNA TGTGCCAGTAGAAAGGGAAGCGGGGGGCTATACAATGAGCAGTTCTTC.

This chain uses TRBV19 with TRBJ2-7; no definite D call. The length of the CDR3 is 15 residues. Germline V gives CDR1 LNHDA, CDR2 SQIVND (reference sequence). The germline V and J ends were trimmed by 9 bases and 7 bases, with 25 bases remaining between them. CDR3 in DNA: TGTGCCAGCTCCCCCCTTGAAGGAGATGCCCGGGAGCAGTACTTC. Protein product: CASSPLEGDAREQYF.

The sample holds one count of this clone. The chain joins TRBV10-3 to TRBJ1-2, with D unclear. V lost 4 bases to trimming and J lost 8 bases, with 14 bases between them. The CDR3 is 13 amino acids. The germline CDR1 and CDR2 sequences are ENHRY and SYGVKD. The CDR3 coding sequence is TGTGCCATCAGTGTGTCAGGAGTAATGGGCTACACCTTC. As protein: CAISVSGVMGYTF.

This rearrangement joins TRBV11-2 to TRBJ2-1; 8 bases are a match to TRBD2. Germline assignment: CDR1 SGHAT and CDR2 FQNNGV. The CDR3 is 15 amino acids. Trimming at V came to 5 bases and at J to 3 bases, leaving 6 bases not matched to a gene. The chain's CDR3 is CASSPWGTSYNEQFF. Written as DNA, the CDR3 is TGTGCCAGCAGCCCCTGGGGGACTAGCTACAATGAGCAGTTCTTC.